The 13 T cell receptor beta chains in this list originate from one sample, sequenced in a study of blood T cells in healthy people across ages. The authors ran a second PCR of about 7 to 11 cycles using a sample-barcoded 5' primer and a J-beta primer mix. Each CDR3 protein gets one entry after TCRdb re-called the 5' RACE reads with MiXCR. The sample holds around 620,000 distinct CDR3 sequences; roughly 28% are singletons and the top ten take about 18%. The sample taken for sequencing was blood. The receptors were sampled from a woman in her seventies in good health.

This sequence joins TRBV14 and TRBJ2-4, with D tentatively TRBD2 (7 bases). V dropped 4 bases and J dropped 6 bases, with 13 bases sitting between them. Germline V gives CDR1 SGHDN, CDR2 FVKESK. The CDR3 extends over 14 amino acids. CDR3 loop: CASSRRGAGNIQYF. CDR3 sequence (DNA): TGTGCCAGCAGCCGACGGGGGGCCGGAAACATTCAGTACTTC.

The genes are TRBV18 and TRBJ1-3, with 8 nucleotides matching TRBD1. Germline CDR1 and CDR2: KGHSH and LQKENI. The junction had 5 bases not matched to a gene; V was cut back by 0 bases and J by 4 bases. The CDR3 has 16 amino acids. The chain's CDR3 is CASSPPSGGKGNTIYF. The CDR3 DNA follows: TGTGCCAGCTCACCACCGTCAGGGGGCAAAGGAAACACCATATATTTT.

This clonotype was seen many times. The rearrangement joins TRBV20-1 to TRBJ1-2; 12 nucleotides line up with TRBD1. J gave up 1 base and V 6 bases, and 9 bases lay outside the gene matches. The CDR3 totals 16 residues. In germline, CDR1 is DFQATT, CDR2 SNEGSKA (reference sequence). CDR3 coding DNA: TGCAGTGCGACGGGGACAGGGGGCGGGAGTAACTATGGCTACACCTTC. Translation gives CSATGTGGGSNYGYTF.

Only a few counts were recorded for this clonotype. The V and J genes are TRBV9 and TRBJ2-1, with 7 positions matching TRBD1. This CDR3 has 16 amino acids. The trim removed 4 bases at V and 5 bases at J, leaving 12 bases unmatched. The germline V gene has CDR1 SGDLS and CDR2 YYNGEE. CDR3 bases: TGTGCCAGCAGCACTACCCCGACAGGGCAAAACAATGAGCAGTTCTTC. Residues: CASSTTPTGQNNEQFF.

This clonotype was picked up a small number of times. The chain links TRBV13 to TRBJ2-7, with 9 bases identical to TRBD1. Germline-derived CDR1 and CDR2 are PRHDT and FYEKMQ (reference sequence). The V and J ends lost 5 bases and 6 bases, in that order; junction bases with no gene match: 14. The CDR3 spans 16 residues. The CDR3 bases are TGTGCCAGCAGCACCTATCGACAGGGGGTTCGGGGCGAGCAGTACTTC. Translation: CASSTYRQGVRGEQYF.

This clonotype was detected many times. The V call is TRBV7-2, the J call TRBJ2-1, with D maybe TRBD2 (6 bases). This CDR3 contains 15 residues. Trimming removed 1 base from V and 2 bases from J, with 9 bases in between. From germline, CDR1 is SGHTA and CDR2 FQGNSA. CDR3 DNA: TGTGCCAGCAGCTTAGGCGGGGTAACCTACAATGAGCAGTTCTTC. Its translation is CASSLGGVTYNEQFF.

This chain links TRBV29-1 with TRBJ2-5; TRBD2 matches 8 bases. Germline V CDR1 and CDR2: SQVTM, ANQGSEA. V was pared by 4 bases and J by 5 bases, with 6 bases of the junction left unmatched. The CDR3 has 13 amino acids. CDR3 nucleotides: TGCAGCGTTGCGGTAGCGGGGAGTGAGACCCAGTACTTC. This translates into CSVAVAGSETQYF.

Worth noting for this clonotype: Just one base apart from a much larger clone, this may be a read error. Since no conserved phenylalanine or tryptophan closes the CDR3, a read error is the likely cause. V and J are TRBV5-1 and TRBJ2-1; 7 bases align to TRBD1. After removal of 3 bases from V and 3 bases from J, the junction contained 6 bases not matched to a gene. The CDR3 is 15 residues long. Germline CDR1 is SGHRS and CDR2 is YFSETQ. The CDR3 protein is CASSWTGSLYNEQFL. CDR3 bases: TGCGCCAGCAGCTGGACAGGTTCCCTCTACAATGAGCAGTTCCTC.

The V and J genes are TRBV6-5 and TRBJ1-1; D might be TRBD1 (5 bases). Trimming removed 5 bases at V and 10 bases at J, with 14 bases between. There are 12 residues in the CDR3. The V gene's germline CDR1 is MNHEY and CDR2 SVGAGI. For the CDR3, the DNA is TGTGCCAGCAGTCCTTCTCTTGGGGGAGCTTTCTTT. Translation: CASSPSLGGAFF.

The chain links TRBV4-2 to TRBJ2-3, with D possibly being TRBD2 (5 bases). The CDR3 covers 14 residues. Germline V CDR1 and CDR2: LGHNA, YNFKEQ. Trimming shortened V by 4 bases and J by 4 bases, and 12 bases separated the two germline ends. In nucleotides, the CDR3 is TGTGCCAGCAGCCGATTTGGGGAGTCAGATACGCAGTATTTT. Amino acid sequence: CASSRFGESDTQYF.

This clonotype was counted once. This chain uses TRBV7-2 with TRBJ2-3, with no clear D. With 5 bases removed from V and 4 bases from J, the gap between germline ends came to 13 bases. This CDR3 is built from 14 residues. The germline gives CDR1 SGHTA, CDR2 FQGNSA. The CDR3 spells CASSPRYGADTQYF. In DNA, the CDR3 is TGTGCCAGCAGCCCCCGGTATGGGGCAGATACGCAGTATTTT.

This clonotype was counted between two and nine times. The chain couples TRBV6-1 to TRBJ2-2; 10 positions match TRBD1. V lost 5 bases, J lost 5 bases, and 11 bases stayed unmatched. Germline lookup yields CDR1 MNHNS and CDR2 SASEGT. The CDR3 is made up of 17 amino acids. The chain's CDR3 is CASSRLRDRGVTGELFF. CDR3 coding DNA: TGTGCCAGCAGTCGGCTCCGGGACAGGGGCGTTACCGGGGAGCTGTTTTTT.

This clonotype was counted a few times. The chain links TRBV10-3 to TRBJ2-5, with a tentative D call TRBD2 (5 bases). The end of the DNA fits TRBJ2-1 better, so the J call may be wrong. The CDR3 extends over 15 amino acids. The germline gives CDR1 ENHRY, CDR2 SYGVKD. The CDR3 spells CAISPGSMGPNEQFF. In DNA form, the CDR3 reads TGTGCCATCAGTCCGGGGTCTATGGGCCCAAATGAGCAGTTCTTC.